This T cell receptor (beta chain) was retrieved from a study of control samples from healthy donors and cancer patients. TCRdb keeps only in-frame clones here, not all; method: immunoSEQ multiplex PCR. Of approximately 100,000 clones in the sample, about 83% are singletons; the top ten hold 2.1%. Germline-derived CDR1 and CDR2 are SGHTA and FQGNSA. The CDR3 extends over 14 amino acids. The V gene lost 5 bases and the J gene lost 1 base, with 8 bases spanning the gap. This clone was seen once. This chain joins TRBV7-2 and TRBJ2-2, with a weak D call TRBD1 (6 bases). Sequencing was carried out using blood. The TCR comes from a middle-aged woman in good health. Written as DNA, the CDR3 is TGTGCCAGCAGCCAGGACAGGAACACCGGGGAGCTGTTTTTT. Translated, it gives CASSQDRNTGELFF.